This T cell receptor beta chain was obtained from a study of metastatic and nonmetastatic thyroid tumors. At the level of the study: Patients with malignant and benign thyroid disease provided blood and tumor or nodule tissue, whose repertoires were compared.

Details on this clone: Its antigen is still unknown.

Original processing methods: Construction of a distant-metastasis classifier for papillary thyroid cancer relied on CDR3 differences across clinicopathological groups. TCRdb re-clonotyped the PCR reads through MiXCR. The V and J calls come from TCRdb's annotation, not from the publication. This repertoire shows about 56,000 clones, 25% to 35% found once; its top ten account for around 15%. Treatment of any kind had been given to no patient before thyroid surgery. The junction had 17 bases not matched to a gene; V was cut back by 6 bases and J by 7 bases. Germline V gives CDR1 SGHVS, CDR2 FQNEAQ. CDR3 length equals 16 residues. General study findings and limits: Patients with malignant thyroid tumors reportedly had significantly higher TCR beta diversity than those with benign nodules, in blood and tumor.

Sample: blood. This sequence originates from a female donor with papillary thyroid cancer or a benign thyroid nodule (not recorded which). Some clones in this sample may be carry-over from other donors' samples. The chain is built from TRBV7-8 and TRBJ2-5; TRBD2 agrees at 7 bases. Here the CDR3 reads CASSHHRREGPGTQYF. The CDR3 coding sequence is TGTGCCAGCAGTCACCACAGGAGGGAGGGCCCAGGGACCCAGTACTTC.